The 29 T cell receptor beta chains in this list originate from one sample, sequenced in a study of cytomegalovirus exposure and HLA in healthy donors. 60 Vbeta and 13 Jbeta primers were used in PCR. Sequencing was performed with immunoSEQ multiplex PCR; in TCRdb, only in-frame clones are kept and a portion is missing. This sample has roughly 100,000 clones; 75% occur once, and the top ten carry 10%. Source material: PBMCs. These receptors came from a man aged 45-60 years in good health and CMV-seronegative.

The chain has TRBV18 and TRBJ2-1; 14 positions agree with TRBD2. With 3 bases clipped from V and 7 bases from J, the junction kept 2 bases outside the gene matches. This CDR3 has 15 residues. The germline CDR1 and CDR2 sequences are KGHSH and LQKENI. This chain's CDR3 is CASSPTSGGANEQFF. The CDR3 DNA follows: TGTGCCAGCTCACCGACTAGCGGGGGGGCAAATGAGCAGTTCTTC.

This rearrangement joins TRBV10-1 to TRBJ2-1; 16 bases agree with TRBD2. Trimming took 6 bases from V and 14 from J; bases not matched to a gene: 4. This CDR3 has 13 residues. CDR1 is WNHNN and CDR2 is SYGVQD in the germline V gene (reference sequence). Here the CDR3 DNA reads TGCGCCAGCAGAGGGACTAGCGGGGGGGCTGAGTTCTTC. This encodes CASRGTSGGAEFF.

This chain links TRBV27 with TRBJ1-1; 7 bases are shared with TRBD1. The CDR3 loop spans 14 amino acids. Germline CDR1 is MNHEY and CDR2 is SMNVEV (reference sequence). The V segment lost 5 bases and the J segment 0 bases; nucleotides outside the gene matches: 3. CDR3 loop: CASSLGQVNTEAFF. The CDR3 DNA is TGTGCCAGCAGTCTAGGACAGGTGAACACTGAAGCTTTCTTT.

On this clone: A junction boundary mismatches the germline segment, possibly from a read error. The chain combines TRBV7-7 with TRBJ2-5; TRBD2 might be the D (6 bases). Germline CDR1 reads SSHAT; CDR2 reads FNYEAQ (reference sequence). CDR3 length: 14 amino acids. This CDR3 is CASSPNAGGETQYF. The CDR3 bases are TGTGCTAGCAGCCCTAATGCCGGGGGAGAGACCCAGTACTTC.

The chain combines TRBV4-2 with TRBJ2-7; TRBD2 matches 12 bases. Germline V gene sequence: CDR1 LGHNA, CDR2 YNFKEQ. The CDR3 length is 18 residues. The junction had 14 bases not matched to a gene; V was cut back by 4 bases and J by 4 bases. CDR3 sequence: CASSRDGSSGRARYEQYF. CDR3 nucleotide sequence: TGTGCCAGCAGCCGGGACGGTTCTAGCGGGAGGGCCAGGTACGAGCAGTACTTC.

The J gene is TRBJ2-5, the V gene TRBV27, with 9 bases that match TRBD2. V was clipped by 7 bases and J by 1 base; unmatched bases: 4. CDR3 length equals 14 residues. Germline V gene lookup returns CDR1 MNHEY and CDR2 SMNVEV (reference sequence). The CDR3 sequence is CASKGLARQETQYF. CDR3 DNA: TGTGCCAGCAAAGGACTAGCGCGCCAAGAGACCCAGTACTTC.

V is TRBV15 and J is TRBJ2-5; no clear D gene. The germline gives CDR1 LNHNV, CDR2 YYDKDF (reference sequence). The CDR3 consists of 13 residues. V lost 8 bases, J lost 6 bases, and 16 bases lay in between. The DNA of the CDR3 is TGTGCCACCGGTCTCAACCTTCTACAGACCCAGTACTTC. Encoded protein: CATGLNLLQTQYF.

Only a few counts were recorded for this clone. The chain recombines TRBV6-5 with TRBJ1-1; possible D gene TRBD1, 6 bases. CDR3 length: 12 amino acids. Between the trimmed V and J ends, which lost 6 bases and 5 bases, there was a span of 10 bases. The germline V gene has CDR1 MNHEY and CDR2 SVGAGI. This chain's CDR3 is CASRGARTEAFF. CDR3 sequence (DNA): TGTGCCAGCAGGGGGGCACGGACTGAAGCTTTCTTT.

This clone showed up just a few times. The V gene is TRBV7-9, the J gene TRBJ2-2; TRBD2 is a possible D gene (5 bases). The ends were cut back, 4 bases at V and 8 bases at J, with 17 bases in the middle. The germline gives CDR1 SEHNR, CDR2 FQNEAQ (reference sequence). The CDR3 length is 15 residues. The CDR3 DNA sequence: TGTGCCAGCAGCTCGCGGGCGGCCGGAGCGGGGGAGCTGTTTTTT. Its protein is CASSSRAAGAGELFF.

The V call is TRBV28, the J call TRBJ1-3, with D uncertain. The germline V gene encodes CDR1 MDHEN and CDR2 SYDVKM. This CDR3 contains 14 residues. Trimming cost V 6 bases and J 0 bases, with 9 bases left between them. The CDR3 DNA is TGTGCCAGCAGAGAGTTCTACTCTGGAAACACCATATATTTT. Protein sequence: CASREFYSGNTIYF.

This clone was detected only once. The chain combines TRBV5-4 with TRBJ2-3, with TRBD2 identical over 9 bases. CDR1 is SGHNT and CDR2 is YYREEE in the germline V gene (reference sequence). CDR3 size: 16 residues. V shed 3 bases and J 1 base; nucleotides not matched to a gene: 6. The CDR3 spells CASSSARTSGTDTQYF. The CDR3 DNA sequence: TGTGCCAGCAGCTCCGCGCGGACTAGCGGCACAGATACGCAGTATTTT.

The V and J genes are TRBV30 and TRBJ1-1, with a weak D call TRBD1 (5 bases). This CDR3 spans 14 amino acids. The V and J ends lost 3 bases and 2 bases respectively, with 13 bases between them. Germline CDR1 and CDR2: GTSNPN and SVGIG (reference sequence). The CDR3 is CAWRPGGPNTEAFF. CDR3 nucleotide sequence: TGTGCCTGGAGGCCGGGGGGTCCTAACACTGAAGCTTTCTTT.

The V gene is TRBV6-1, the J gene TRBJ1-4, with 7 nucleotides matching TRBD1. The ends lost 4 bases at V and 7 bases at J; junction bases unmatched: 12. Germline loops: CDR1 MNHNS, CDR2 SASEGT. The CDR3 runs 16 residues. The CDR3, as DNA: TGTGCCAGCAGTGTCGGGAAGGGGGCCTCTGGTGAAAAACTGTTTTTT. It codes for CASSVGKGASGEKLFF.

V and J are TRBV28 and TRBJ1-5; 7 bases are shared with TRBD1. Germline trimming cut 6 bases from V and 3 bases from J; bases unmatched to any gene: 2. The CDR3 spans 13 residues. Per the germline V gene, CDR1 is MDHEN and CDR2 is SYDVKM. CDR3 nucleotides: TGTGCCAGCAGGGGACAGTACAATCAGCCCCAGCATTTT. Translation: CASRGQYNQPQHF.

V usage is TRBV28 and J usage is TRBJ2-6; no firm D call. Germline CDR1 and CDR2: MDHEN and SYDVKM. The V and J ends lost 6 bases and 1 base respectively, with 4 bases between them. The CDR3 is 13 residues long. The CDR3 here is CASSPSGANVLTF. For the CDR3, the DNA is TGTGCCAGCAGCCCTTCTGGGGCCAACGTCCTGACTTTC.

The chain is built from TRBV29-1 and TRBJ2-3, with a weak D call TRBD1 (5 bases). Trimming removed 3 bases from V and 4 bases from J, with 14 bases in between. Germline loops: CDR1 SQVTM, CDR2 ANQGSEA. The CDR3 loop spans 14 amino acids. The CDR3 region is CSVETRGDADTQYF. The CDR3 nucleotides are TGCAGCGTTGAGACAAGGGGCGACGCAGATACGCAGTATTTT.

The chain carries TRBV9 and TRBJ1-1, with 9 bases fitting TRBD1. J lost 0 bases, V lost 4 bases, and 10 bases had no gene match. The CDR3 has 17 amino acids. Per the germline V gene, CDR1 is SGDLS and CDR2 is YYNGEE. CDR3 DNA sequence: TGTGCCAGCAGCCCACGGGGACAGGGTCAAATGAACACTGAAGCTTTCTTT. As protein: CASSPRGQGQMNTEAFF.

In this sample, this clone turned up a few times. The CDR3 reads CASSQTGGQPQHF. The CDR3 nucleotides are TGCGCCAGCAGCCAAACAGGGGGTCAGCCCCAGCATTTT. The V gene is TRBV4-1, the J gene TRBJ1-5; 8 nucleotides line up with TRBD1. In germline, CDR1 is MGHRA, CDR2 YSYEKL. The CDR3 length is 13 residues. V lost 2 bases, J lost 6 bases, and 0 bases stayed unmatched.

The rearrangement links TRBV28 to TRBJ2-7; 8 nucleotides agree with TRBD1. Germline loops: CDR1 MDHEN, CDR2 SYDVKM. V was pared by 4 bases and J by 3 bases, with 11 bases of the junction left unmatched. The CDR3 loop spans 16 amino acids. The CDR3: CASSSIGQGIDYEQYF. The CDR3 bases are TGTGCCAGCAGTTCCATAGGACAGGGAATAGACTACGAGCAGTACTTC.

This clone was picked up a small number of times. The chain has TRBV5-1 and TRBJ2-2, with TRBD1 identical over 7 bases. CDR1 and CDR2 (germline): SGHRS, YFSETQ. The junction had 5 bases not matched to a gene; V was cut back by 4 bases and J by 5 bases. CDR3 length equals 14 residues. This CDR3 is CASSRDSLTGELFF. Here the CDR3 DNA reads TGCGCCAGCAGCCGGGACAGCTTAACCGGGGAGCTGTTTTTT.

This rearrangement joins TRBV2 to TRBJ1-2; D may be TRBD1 (6 bases). The CDR3 is 14 amino acids. Germline V CDR1 and CDR2: SNHLY, FYNNEI. V shed 7 bases and J shed 5 bases, with 17 bases lying between them. The CDR3 here is CASTPGTYSYGYTF. CDR3 coding DNA: TGTGCCAGCACCCCCGGGACATACTCTTATGGCTACACCTTC.

V is TRBV18 and J is TRBJ1-4, with D perhaps matching TRBD1 (5 bases). The germline V and J ends were trimmed by 3 bases and 8 bases, with 16 bases remaining between them. CDR3 length equals 15 residues. Germline V lookup: CDR1 KGHSH, CDR2 LQKENI. Here the CDR3 DNA reads TGTGCCAGCTCACCGACCGCGGACGGGGGGGAAAAACTGTTTTTT. The encoded protein is CASSPTADGGEKLFF.

This clone has more than one count but fewer than ten. The chain employs TRBV30 and TRBJ2-7, with 8 bases matching TRBD2. The CDR3 contains 16 residues. V shed 2 bases, J shed 2 bases, and the junction held 11 bases outside the gene matches. CDR1 is GTSNPN, CDR2 SVGIG, per germline (reference sequence). Here the CDR3 DNA reads TGTGCCTGGAGTCGGGAGGGAGGGAGTTTACCCTACGAGCAGTACTTC. The encoded protein is CAWSREGGSLPYEQYF.

The chain employs TRBV6-4 and TRBJ2-2; TRBD2 aligns across 8 bases. Per germline, CDR1 MRHNA and CDR2 SNTAGT. V dropped 3 bases and J dropped 0; count of bases not matched to a gene: 3. CDR3 size: 16 residues. The CDR3 nucleotides read TGTGCCAGCAGTGAGAGCGGGGGAACGAACACCGGGGAGCTGTTTTTT. This codes for CASSESGGTNTGELFF.

The genes are TRBV5-1 and TRBJ1-1; 7 nucleotides agree with TRBD1. This CDR3 has 16 amino acids. Losses at the gene ends were 4 bases for V and 2 bases for J; bases not matched to a gene: 11. Per the germline V gene, CDR1 is SGHRS and CDR2 is YFSETQ. CDR3 nucleotides: TGCGCCAGCAGCCCAGCTAGACAGGGAAAAAACACTGAAGCTTTCTTT. It specifies CASSPARQGKNTEAFF.

This chain's CDR3 is CASSLTPTGINNSPLHF. Here the CDR3 DNA reads TGTGCCAGCAGCTTAACCCCGACAGGGATCAATAATTCACCCCTCCACTTT. The chain uses TRBV7-9 and TRBJ1-6, with 7 nucleotides matching TRBD1. Trimming took 2 bases from V and 5 from J; bases not matched to a gene: 9. Germline loops: CDR1 SEHNR, CDR2 FQNEAQ (reference sequence). The CDR3 runs to 17 residues.

J is TRBJ2-3 and V is TRBV29-1; TRBD2 matches 7 bases. Germline V gene sequence: CDR1 SQVTM, CDR2 ANQGSEA. The V and J ends lost 4 bases and 6 bases, in that order; junction bases with no gene match: 10. This CDR3 has 14 amino acids. The CDR3 loop is CSVGPSGNVDTQYF. The CDR3 bases are TGCAGCGTTGGGCCTAGCGGAAACGTGGATACGCAGTATTTT.

The CDR3 region is CASSLNRALPGELFF. The CDR3 DNA reads TGTGCCAGCAGTTTAAACAGGGCGCTGCCCGGGGAGCTGTTTTTT. The chain employs TRBV27 and TRBJ2-2; D might be TRBD1 (6 bases). CDR3 length: 15 amino acids. The V gene lost 2 bases and the J gene lost 6 bases, with 13 bases spanning the gap. Germline CDR1 reads MNHEY; CDR2 reads SMNVEV (reference sequence).

The chain employs TRBV6-1 and TRBJ1-1; D may be TRBD1 (6 bases). Looked up from germline, CDR1 is MNHNS and CDR2 is SASEGT. V gave up 6 bases and J gave up 6 bases, with 8 bases separating them. This CDR3 spans 11 amino acids. CDR3 amino acids: CASSRGAEAFF. The CDR3 DNA reads TGTGCCAGCAGCAGGGGTGCTGAAGCTTTCTTT.